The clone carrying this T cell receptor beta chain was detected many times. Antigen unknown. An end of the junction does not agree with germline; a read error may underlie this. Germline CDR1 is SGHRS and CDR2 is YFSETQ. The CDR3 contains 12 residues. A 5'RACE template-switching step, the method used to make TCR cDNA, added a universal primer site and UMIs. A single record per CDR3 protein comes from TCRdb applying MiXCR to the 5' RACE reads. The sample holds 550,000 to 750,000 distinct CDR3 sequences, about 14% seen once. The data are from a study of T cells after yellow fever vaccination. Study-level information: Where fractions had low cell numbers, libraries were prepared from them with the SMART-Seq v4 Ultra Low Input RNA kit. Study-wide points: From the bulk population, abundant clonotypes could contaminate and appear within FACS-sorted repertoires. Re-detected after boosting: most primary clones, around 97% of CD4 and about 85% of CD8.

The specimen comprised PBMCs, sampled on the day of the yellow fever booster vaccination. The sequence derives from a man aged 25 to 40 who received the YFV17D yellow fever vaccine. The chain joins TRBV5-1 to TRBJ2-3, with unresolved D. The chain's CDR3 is CASSQSTDTQYF. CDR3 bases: TGTGCCAGCAGTCAGAGCACAGATACGCAGTATTTT.